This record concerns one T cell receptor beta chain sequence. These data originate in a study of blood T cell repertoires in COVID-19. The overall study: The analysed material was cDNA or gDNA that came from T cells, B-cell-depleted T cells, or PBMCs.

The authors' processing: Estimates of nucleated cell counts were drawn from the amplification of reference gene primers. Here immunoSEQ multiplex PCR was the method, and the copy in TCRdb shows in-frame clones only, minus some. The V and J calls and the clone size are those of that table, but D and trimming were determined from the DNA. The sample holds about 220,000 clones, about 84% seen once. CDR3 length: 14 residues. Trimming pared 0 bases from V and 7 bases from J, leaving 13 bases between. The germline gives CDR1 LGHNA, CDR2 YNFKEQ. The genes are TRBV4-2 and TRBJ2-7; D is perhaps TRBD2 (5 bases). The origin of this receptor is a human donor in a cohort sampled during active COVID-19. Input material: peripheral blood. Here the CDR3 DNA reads TGTGCCAGCAGCCAAGATTTACTAGTGGGTGAGCAGTACTTC. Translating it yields CASSQDLLVGEQYF.